This TCR beta chain comes out of a study of CD8+ T cells in alopecia areata. Study details: Patients in the treated group were given tofacitinib by mouth, 5 to 10 mg twice a day.

The germline V gene encodes CDR1 SGDLS and CDR2 YYNGEE. The CDR3 is 15 residues long. Trimming cost V 4 bases and J 10 bases, with 21 bases left between them. In each case, RNA was isolated and then reverse transcribed into cDNA as the sequencing template. Sequencing used immunoSEQ multiplex PCR; TCRdb keeps in-frame clones, though not all of them. The sample records around 270,000 clones, 58% being singletons. Broader study findings: Resident alphabeta T cells of normal skin are also sequenced in scalp samples. Affected scalp, especially in alopecia totalis/universalis, had a higher clonality than normal scalp did.

Noted treatment: oral pan-JAK inhibitor, 5-10 mg twice daily. Ten or more counts support this clone. Antigen specificity is unknown. The sequencing used CD4+ T cells sorted from blood, collected at week 24, from a patient treated with tofacitinib. This TCR came from a human donor with alopecia areata. The V call is TRBV9, the J call TRBJ2-1; D call uncertain. The CDR3 sequence: CASSPRRLDSEEQFF. The CDR3 coding sequence is TGTGCCAGCAGCCCCCGGCGGCTAGACTCGGAGGAGCAGTTCTTC.